The 21 T cell receptor beta chains below were found in one sample sequenced in a study of blood T cell repertoires in COVID-19. Profiled with immunoSEQ multiplex PCR; TCRdb holds only in-frame clones, not every one. The data show fewer than 200,000 clones, around 87% seen once. The specimen was peripheral blood. The receptor source for this set is a woman aged 70-85 years with COVID-19, enrolled during active disease.

The chain joins TRBV15 to TRBJ1-5; TRBD1 matches 7 bases. V lost 2 bases and J lost 3; bases outside the gene matches: 10. The CDR3 covers 17 residues. CDR1 is LNHNV, CDR2 YYDKDF, per germline (reference sequence). In DNA form, the CDR3 reads TGTGCCACCAGCAGAAACTACAGGGGCTCGGCCAATCAGCCCCAGCATTTT. Translated: CATSRNYRGSANQPQHF.

The rearrangement links TRBV28 to TRBJ1-6; TRBD1 is a possible D gene (6 bases). V shed 8 bases and J shed 6 bases, with 14 bases lying between them. The germline V gene has CDR1 MDHEN and CDR2 SYDVKM. The CDR3 runs 14 residues. The CDR3 nucleotides read TGTGCCAGCGGAATACAGGGATTTAATTCACCCCTCCACTTT. Protein sequence: CASGIQGFNSPLHF.

V gene TRBV5-6 combines with J gene TRBJ2-5; 12 positions agree with TRBD1. V gave up 1 base and J gave up 5 bases; unmatched junction bases: 12. CDR1 SGHDT and CDR2 YYEEEE come from the germline V gene. This CDR3 has 18 amino acids. The CDR3 nucleotides read TGTGCCAGCAGCTTGATCGGGACAGGGGGCGACGTTGTGGAGACCCAGTACTTC. It codes for CASSLIGTGGDVVETQYF.

The DNA for the CDR3 is TGTGCCTGGAGCCCAGACAGAACTAACTATGGCTACACCTTC. This gives the protein CAWSPDRTNYGYTF. V usage is TRBV30 and J usage is TRBJ1-2, with D possibly TRBD1 on 5 matching bases. V was trimmed by 3 bases and J by 0 bases, leaving 11 bases between them. Germline CDR1 GTSNPN, CDR2 SVGIG (reference sequence). This CDR3 spans 14 amino acids.

V and J are TRBV6-1 and TRBJ2-5; tentatively, D is TRBD2 (6 bases). Germline V lookup: CDR1 MNHNS, CDR2 SASEGT. The V end lost 1 base, the J end lost 9 bases, and 12 bases lay between the germline ends. The length of the CDR3 is 13 residues. The CDR3 loop reads CASSEVLARAQYF. CDR3 coding DNA: TGTGCCAGCAGTGAAGTTCTAGCGAGGGCCCAGTACTTC.

The rearrangement uses TRBV4-1 and TRBJ2-2, with 9 bases matching TRBD1. The V gene's germline CDR1 is MGHRA and CDR2 YSYEKL. Losses at the gene ends were 3 bases for V and 4 bases for J; bases not matched to a gene: 3. This CDR3 spans 15 amino acids. Here the CDR3 reads CASSHGTGPTGELFF. The CDR3 coding sequence is TGCGCCAGCAGCCACGGGACAGGGCCCACCGGGGAGCTGTTTTTT.

CDR3 DNA: TGCAGCTCACGGACAGGGGGCGACACCGGGGAGCTGTTTTTT. It yields the protein CSSRTGGDTGELFF. The chain carries TRBV29-1 and TRBJ2-2, with 11 bases that match TRBD1. Germline V gene lookup returns CDR1 SQVTM and CDR2 ANQGSEA. J lost 3 bases, V lost 8 bases, and 5 bases had no gene match. This CDR3 region has 14 residues.

CDR3 sequence: CASSIGTSGRTDTQYF. CDR3 DNA sequence: TGTGCCAGCAGCATCGGGACTAGCGGGAGAACAGATACGCAGTATTTT. V gene TRBV3-1 (or the pseudogene TRBV3-2) combines with J gene TRBJ2-3, with TRBD2 matching 14 bases. Germline CDR1 LGHDT, CDR2 YNNKEL (reference sequence). J was trimmed by 3 bases and V by 5 bases; bases with no gene match: 4. The CDR3 runs to 16 residues.

The rearrangement links TRBV7-9 to TRBJ2-3; 11 nucleotides match TRBD2. The V gene end was trimmed by 5 bases and the J gene end by 0 bases; junction bases not matched to a gene: 4. In germline, CDR1 is SEHNR, CDR2 FQNEAQ (reference sequence). The CDR3 spans 16 residues. The CDR3 loop reads CASSEIAGGSTDTQYF. CDR3 sequence (DNA): TGTGCCAGCAGCGAGATAGCGGGAGGGAGCACAGATACGCAGTATTTT.

The rearrangement uses TRBV3-1 (or the pseudogene TRBV3-2) and TRBJ2-1, with a weak D call TRBD2 (6 bases). Trimming left V 3 bases short and J 7 bases short, with 10 bases between. CDR1 LGHDT and CDR2 YNNKEL come from the germline V gene (reference sequence). This CDR3 spans 13 amino acids. The CDR3 DNA follows: TGTGCCAGCAGCCAGGGGACTGGTAATGAGCAGTTCTTC. Residues: CASSQGTGNEQFF.

This clone is a singleton in its sample. The gene calls are TRBV3-1 (or the pseudogene TRBV3-2) and TRBJ1-2; a possible D gene is TRBD1 (6 bases). CDR3 length equals 14 residues. Germline CDR1 LGHDT, CDR2 YNNKEL (reference sequence). The germline V and J ends were trimmed by 3 bases and 3 bases, with 11 bases remaining between them. CDR3 sequence reads: CASSQSSGDYGYTF. The CDR3 nucleotides are TGTGCCAGCAGCCAGTCTTCAGGGGACTATGGCTACACCTTC.

This clone has only a few counts. The gene calls are TRBV2 and TRBJ2-7; 8 nucleotides agree with TRBD1. V gave up 3 bases and J gave up 4 bases; unmatched junction bases: 5. Germline V gives CDR1 SNHLY, CDR2 FYNNEI. The CDR3 is 14 amino acids. The CDR3 region is CASSDGDRGYEQYF. In nucleotides, the CDR3 is TGTGCCAGCAGTGATGGTGACAGGGGATACGAGCAGTACTTC.

V usage is TRBV6-5 and J usage is TRBJ1-1, with D perhaps matching TRBD1 (5 bases). The CDR3 loop spans 13 amino acids. The V and J ends lost 11 bases and 4 bases respectively, with 17 bases between them. CDR1 MNHEY and CDR2 SVGAGI come from the germline V gene. CDR3 residues: CAGTHSGGTEAFF. CDR3 DNA: TGTGCCGGCACCCACTCGGGGGGCACTGAAGCTTTCTTT.

Only one count was recorded for this clone. The rearrangement joins TRBV5-4 to TRBJ2-3; 8 positions agree with TRBD1. V shed 4 bases, J shed 4 bases, and the junction held 5 bases outside the gene matches. CDR3 size: 14 residues. Germline CDR1 is SGHNT and CDR2 is YYREEE (reference sequence). The CDR3: CASSVSQGADTQYF. CDR3 sequence (DNA): TGTGCCAGCAGCGTCTCACAGGGGGCAGATACGCAGTATTTT.

This clone was counted once. The chain carries TRBV7-9 and TRBJ2-3; D is unclear. The V and J ends lost 2 bases and 2 bases respectively, with 8 bases between them. The CDR3 sequence is 14 residues long. Germline loops: CDR1 SEHNR, CDR2 FQNEAQ (reference sequence). CDR3 DNA: TGTGCCAGCAGCTTATCACAGATCACAGATACGCAGTATTTT. This gives the protein CASSLSQITDTQYF.

This chain uses TRBV7-9 with TRBJ2-7; 7 positions match TRBD2. V was clipped by 2 bases and J by 2 bases; unmatched bases: 9. There are 16 residues in the CDR3. Per germline, CDR1 SEHNR and CDR2 FQNEAQ (reference sequence). As DNA, the CDR3 is TGTGCCAGCAGCTTATATAAGACTAGCCGGACCTACGAGCAGTACTTC. It is translated as CASSLYKTSRTYEQYF. The whole variable domain, filled in from reference TRBV7-9 and TRBJ2-7, reads DTGVSQNPRHKITKRGQNVTFRCDPISEHNRLYWYRQTLGQGPEFLTYFQNEAQLEKSRLLSDRFSAERPKGSFSTLEIQRTEQGDSAMYLCASSLYKTSRTYEQYFGPGTRLTVT.

The genes are TRBV7-3 and TRBJ2-2; 10 nucleotides line up with TRBD1. Germline trimming cut 4 bases from V and 6 bases from J; bases unmatched to any gene: 11. The CDR3 contains 17 residues. Germline loops: CDR1 SGHTA, CDR2 FQGTGA. The CDR3 DNA is TGTGCCAGCAGCTCGCAACCCGGGACAGGGGTAGCCGGGGAGCTGTTTTTT. Translation gives CASSSQPGTGVAGELFF.

The chain combines TRBV7-5 with TRBJ2-2; the table calls TRBD2, which could not be checked here. TRBV7-5 constitutes a pseudogene. CDR3 length equals 17 residues. The CDR3 sequence: CARSLGRGVRNTGELFF. The CDR3 coding sequence is TGTGCCAGAAGCTTAGGGCGGGGGGTGCGAAACACCGGGGAGCTGTTTTTT.

This chain joins TRBV12-5 and TRBJ2-1; the D gene is possibly TRBD1 (5 bases). Germline loops: CDR1 LGHNT, CDR2 FRNRAP. The V end lost 4 bases, the J end lost 4 bases, and 14 bases lay between the germline ends. This CDR3 spans 15 amino acids. The CDR3 nucleotides read TGTGCTAGTGGTTACGACAGCGCGCCTTACAATGAGCAGTTCTTC. Translation: CASGYDSAPYNEQFF.

V usage is TRBV15 and J usage is TRBJ1-2; D ambiguous. The CDR3 runs to 13 residues. Per germline, CDR1 LNHNV and CDR2 YYDKDF (reference sequence). The V gene lost 5 bases and the J gene lost 2 bases, with 9 bases spanning the gap. CDR3 protein: CATSPGSNYGYTF. DNA of the CDR3: TGTGCCACCAGCCCCGGGTCGAACTATGGCTACACCTTC.

This chain uses TRBV6-1 with TRBJ2-2; 15 positions agree with TRBD2. The CDR3 has 20 amino acids. Per the germline V gene, CDR1 is MNHNS and CDR2 is SASEGT. V lost 0 bases, J lost 4 bases, and 9 bases stayed unmatched. The CDR3 DNA is TGTGCCAGCAGTGAAGCAACGGTCGGACTAGCGGGAGGGTTCACCGGGGAGCTGTTTTTT. Its protein product is CASSEATVGLAGGFTGELFF.